This TCR beta chain comes out of a study of blood T cell repertoires in COVID-19. Whole-study context: Acute-phase and convalescent COVID-19 samples originated in the United States, Italy and Spain. In each case, the material was cDNA or gDNA derived from T cells, B-cell-depleted T cells, or PBMCs.

The CDR3 is made up of 15 amino acids. The germline gives CDR1 SGHTA, CDR2 FQGNSA. The ends lost 0 bases at V and 2 bases at J; junction bases unmatched: 2. The repertoire was sequenced with immunoSEQ multiplex PCR; TCRdb's copy has only in-frame clones and lacks some. The sample yields 250,000 to 350,000 clones, 80% to 95% seen once. The clonotype was recovered from a young woman who had recovered from COVID-19. This rearrangement joins TRBV7-2 to TRBJ2-7; 9 bases are a match to TRBD1. Sequencing was done on a sample of PBMCs or T cells enriched from blood (not recorded which). This CDR3 reads CASSLARTGAYEQYF. DNA of the CDR3: TGTGCCAGCAGCTTAGCACGGACAGGGGCCTACGAGCAGTACTTC.